This T cell receptor (beta chain) appears in the sequencing data of a study of blood T cell repertoires in COVID-19. In the study overall: PBMCs, B-cell-depleted T cells, or T cells provided the cDNA or gDNA that made up the material.

TCRdb keeps only in-frame clones here, not all; method: immunoSEQ multiplex PCR. Of more than 250,000 clones in the sample, roughly 85% were seen once. The CDR3 runs to 14 residues. Trimming stripped 0 bases from V and 4 bases from J, with 10 bases between. Germline V gene data show CDR1 as SGHDT and CDR2 as YYEEEE. Participants came from fewer than 25 US areas, aged about 18 to 89 years. Participant-reported clinical history was the basis for cohort assignment. Recovered participants had two consecutive negative NP/OP PCR tests, healthcare professional clearance, or symptom resolution. The TCR was taken from a woman between 40 and 50 years old who had recovered from COVID-19. The gene calls are TRBV5-6 and TRBJ1-2; no clear D gene. Material for sequencing was PBMCs or T cells enriched from blood (not recorded which). CDR3 sequence reads: CASSLGQGTYGYTF. The CDR3 DNA follows: TGTGCCAGCAGCTTGGGACAAGGAACCTATGGCTACACCTTC. Filled out from reference TRBV5-6 and TRBJ1-2, the complete variable domain reads DAGVTQSPTHLIKTRGQQVTLRCSPKSGHDTVSWYQQALGQGPQFIFQYYEEEERQRGNFPDRFSGHQFPNYSSELNVNALLLGDSALYLCASSLGQGTYGYTFGSGTRLTVV.